Reported below is one T cell receptor beta chain. Its antigen is unidentified. Incorporated into the TCR beta cDNA libraries were unique molecular identifiers, which served to reduce PCR and sequencing biases. The T cell input of roughly 0.95 to 10 million gave roughly 0.5 million cDNA molecules. TCRdb processed the PCR reads anew with MiXCR; each CDR3 protein has one entry. The data hold about 560,000 distinct CDR3 sequences, with around 40% observed a single time. This sample was taken from a study of post-analysis software for immune sequencing data. CDR3 length: 17 amino acids. Germline V gene lookup returns CDR1 LGHNA and CDR2 YNFKEQ. Trimming shortened V by 4 bases and J by 0 bases, and 18 bases separated the two germline ends. Overall study findings and caveats: Significantly decreased normalized Chao1 diversity was recorded for multiple sclerosis patients relative to controls. Batch-mates among the samples co-clustered strongly by F measure. A few TRBV segments, TRBV5-6, TRBV5-1 and TRBV20-1 among them, were found more frequent in patients than controls.

Sequences were obtained from blood. The chain recombines TRBV4-2 with TRBJ1-2; perhaps TRBD1 as D (6 bases). The receptor comes from a girl aged 5-17 years with multiple sclerosis. The CDR3 nucleotides are TGTGCCAGCAGCCGTCCGGGGGGCGGTGTATCTAACTATGGCTACACCTTC. This codes for CASSRPGGGVSNYGYTF.